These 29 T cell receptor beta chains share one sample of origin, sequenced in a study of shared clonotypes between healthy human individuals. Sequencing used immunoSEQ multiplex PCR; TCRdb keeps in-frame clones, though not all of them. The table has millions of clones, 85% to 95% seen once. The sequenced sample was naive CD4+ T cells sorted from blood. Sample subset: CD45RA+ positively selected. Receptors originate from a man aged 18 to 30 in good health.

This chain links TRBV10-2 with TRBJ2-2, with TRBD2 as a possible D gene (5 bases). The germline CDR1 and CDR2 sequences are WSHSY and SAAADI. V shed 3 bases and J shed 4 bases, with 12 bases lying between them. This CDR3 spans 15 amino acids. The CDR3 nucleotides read TGCGCCAGCAGTGACGGCCTTGCGGGCACCGGGGAGCTGTTTTTT. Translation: CASSDGLAGTGELFF.

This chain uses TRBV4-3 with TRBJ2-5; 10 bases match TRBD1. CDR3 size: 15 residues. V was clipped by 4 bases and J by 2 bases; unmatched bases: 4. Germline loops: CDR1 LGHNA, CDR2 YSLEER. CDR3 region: CASSRRDRGQETQYF. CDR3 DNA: TGCGCCAGCAGCCGTAGGGACAGGGGACAAGAGACCCAGTACTTC.

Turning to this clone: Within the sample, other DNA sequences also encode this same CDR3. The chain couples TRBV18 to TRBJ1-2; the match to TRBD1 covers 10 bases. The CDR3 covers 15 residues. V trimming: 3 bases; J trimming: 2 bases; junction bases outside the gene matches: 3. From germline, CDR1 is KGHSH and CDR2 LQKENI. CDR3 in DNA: TGTGCCAGCTCACCCGGGACAGGGGTAAACTATGGCTACACCTTC. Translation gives CASSPGTGVNYGYTF.

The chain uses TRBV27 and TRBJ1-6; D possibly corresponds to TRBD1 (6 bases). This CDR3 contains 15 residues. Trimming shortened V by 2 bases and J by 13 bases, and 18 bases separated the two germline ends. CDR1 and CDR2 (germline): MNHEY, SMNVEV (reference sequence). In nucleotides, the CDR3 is TGTGCCAGCAGTTTAGAGGGACATCACTCCCAGCCCCTCCACTTT. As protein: CASSLEGHHSQPLHF.

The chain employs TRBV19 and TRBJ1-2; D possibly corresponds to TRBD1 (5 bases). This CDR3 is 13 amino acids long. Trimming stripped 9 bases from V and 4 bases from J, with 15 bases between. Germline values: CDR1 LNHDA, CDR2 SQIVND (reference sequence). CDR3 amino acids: CASTRDARYGYTF. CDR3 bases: TGTGCCAGCACGCGGGACGCCCGCTATGGCTACACCTTC.

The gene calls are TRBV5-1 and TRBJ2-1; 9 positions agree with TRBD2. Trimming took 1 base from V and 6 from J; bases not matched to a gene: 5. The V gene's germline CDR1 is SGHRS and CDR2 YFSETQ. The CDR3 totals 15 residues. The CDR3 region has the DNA TGCGCCAGCAGCTTGTCCCCTAGCGGGGCCAATGAGCAGTTCTTC. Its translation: CASSLSPSGANEQFF.

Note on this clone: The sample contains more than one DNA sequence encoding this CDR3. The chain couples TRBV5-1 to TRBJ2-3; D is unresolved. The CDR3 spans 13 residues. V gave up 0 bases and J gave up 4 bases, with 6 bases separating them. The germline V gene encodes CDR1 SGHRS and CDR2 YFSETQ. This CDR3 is CASSLGASDTQYF. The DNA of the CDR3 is TGCGCCAGCAGCTTGGGGGCCTCAGATACGCAGTATTTT.

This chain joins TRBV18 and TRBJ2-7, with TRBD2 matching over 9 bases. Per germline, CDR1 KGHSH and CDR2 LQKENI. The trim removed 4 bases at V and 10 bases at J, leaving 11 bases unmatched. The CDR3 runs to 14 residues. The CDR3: CASSRVAGAEPQYF. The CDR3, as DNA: TGTGCCAGCTCACGAGTAGCGGGAGCAGAACCCCAGTACTTC.

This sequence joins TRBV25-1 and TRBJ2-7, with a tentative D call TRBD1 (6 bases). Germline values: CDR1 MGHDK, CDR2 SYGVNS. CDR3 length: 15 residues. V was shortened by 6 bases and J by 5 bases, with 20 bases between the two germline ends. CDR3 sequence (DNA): TGTGCCAGCAGCCCCCCTGTTGGGGGCCAGGACGAGCAGTACTTC. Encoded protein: CASSPPVGGQDEQYF.

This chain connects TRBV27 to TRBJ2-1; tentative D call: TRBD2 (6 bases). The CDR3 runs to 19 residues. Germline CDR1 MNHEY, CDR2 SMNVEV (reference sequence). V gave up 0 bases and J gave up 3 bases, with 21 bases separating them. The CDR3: CASSLSRRGLIRDYNEQFF. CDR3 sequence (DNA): TGTGCCAGCAGTTTATCGCGGAGGGGTTTAATCCGGGACTACAATGAGCAGTTCTTC.

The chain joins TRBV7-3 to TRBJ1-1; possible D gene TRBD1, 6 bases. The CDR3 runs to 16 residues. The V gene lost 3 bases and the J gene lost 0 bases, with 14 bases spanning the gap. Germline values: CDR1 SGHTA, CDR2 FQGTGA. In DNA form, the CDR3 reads TGTGCCAGCAGCTTGACCGGGACAAACCTGAACACTGAAGCTTTCTTT. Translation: CASSLTGTNLNTEAFF.

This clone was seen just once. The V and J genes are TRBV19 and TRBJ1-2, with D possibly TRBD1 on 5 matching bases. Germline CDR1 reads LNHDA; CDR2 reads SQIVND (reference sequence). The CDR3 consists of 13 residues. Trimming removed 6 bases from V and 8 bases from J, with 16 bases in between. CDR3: CASRGAGFSGYTF. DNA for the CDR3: TGTGCCAGTAGAGGGGCTGGATTCTCGGGCTACACCTTC.

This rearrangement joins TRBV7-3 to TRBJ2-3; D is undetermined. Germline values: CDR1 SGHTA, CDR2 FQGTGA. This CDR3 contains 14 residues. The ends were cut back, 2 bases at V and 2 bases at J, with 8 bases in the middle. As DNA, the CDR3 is TGTGCCAGCAGCTTAGGGCAGCACACAGATACGCAGTATTTT. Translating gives CASSLGQHTDTQYF.

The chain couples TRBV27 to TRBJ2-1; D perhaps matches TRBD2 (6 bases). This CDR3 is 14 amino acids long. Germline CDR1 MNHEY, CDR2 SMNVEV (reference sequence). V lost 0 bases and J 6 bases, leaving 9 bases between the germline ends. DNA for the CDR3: TGTGCCAGCAGTTTATCTGGCGGGGCCAATGAGCAGTTCTTC. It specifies CASSLSGGANEQFF.

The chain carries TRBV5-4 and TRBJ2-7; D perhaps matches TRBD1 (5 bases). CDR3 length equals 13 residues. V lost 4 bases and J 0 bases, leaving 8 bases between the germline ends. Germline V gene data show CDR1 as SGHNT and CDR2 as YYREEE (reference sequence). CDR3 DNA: TGTGCCAGCAGCCTCAGGGCCTCCTACGAGCAGTACTTC. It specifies CASSLRASYEQYF.

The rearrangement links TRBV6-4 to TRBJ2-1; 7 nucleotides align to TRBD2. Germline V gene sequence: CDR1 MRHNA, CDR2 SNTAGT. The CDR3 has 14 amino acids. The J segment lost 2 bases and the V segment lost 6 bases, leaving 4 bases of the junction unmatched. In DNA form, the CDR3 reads TGTGCCAGCAGAAGGGCGGGAGCCTACAATGAGCAGTTCTTC. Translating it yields CASRRAGAYNEQFF.

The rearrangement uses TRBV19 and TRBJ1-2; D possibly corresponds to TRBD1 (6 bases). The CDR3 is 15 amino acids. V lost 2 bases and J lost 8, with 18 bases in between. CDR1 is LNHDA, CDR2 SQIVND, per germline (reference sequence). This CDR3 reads CASSISGQPRGGYTF. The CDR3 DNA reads TGTGCCAGTAGTATATCAGGACAGCCCCGAGGGGGCTACACCTTC.

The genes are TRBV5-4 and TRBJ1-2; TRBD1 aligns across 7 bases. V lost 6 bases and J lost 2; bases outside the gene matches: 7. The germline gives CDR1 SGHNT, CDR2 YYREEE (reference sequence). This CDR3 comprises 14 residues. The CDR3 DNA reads TGTGCCAGCAATCTCGGGACAGACAACTATGGCTACACCTTC. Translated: CASNLGTDNYGYTF.

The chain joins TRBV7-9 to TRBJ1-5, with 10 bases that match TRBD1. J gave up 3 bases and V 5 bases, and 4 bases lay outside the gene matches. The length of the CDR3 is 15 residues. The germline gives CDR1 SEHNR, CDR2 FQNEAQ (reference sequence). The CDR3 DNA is TGTGCCAGCAGCGGGGGACAGGGGTCCAATCAGCCCCAGCATTTT. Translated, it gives CASSGGQGSNQPQHF.

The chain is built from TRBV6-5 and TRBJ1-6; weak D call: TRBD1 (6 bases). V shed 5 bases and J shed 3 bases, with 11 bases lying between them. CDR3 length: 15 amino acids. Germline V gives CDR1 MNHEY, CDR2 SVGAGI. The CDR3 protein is CASSGGQIYNSPLHF. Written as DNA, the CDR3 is TGTGCCAGCAGTGGTGGACAGATCTATAATTCACCCCTCCACTTT.

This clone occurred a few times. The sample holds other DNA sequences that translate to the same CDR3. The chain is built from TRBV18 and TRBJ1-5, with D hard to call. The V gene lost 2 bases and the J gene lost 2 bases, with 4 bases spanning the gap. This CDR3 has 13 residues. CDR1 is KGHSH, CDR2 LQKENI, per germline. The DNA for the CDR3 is TGTGCCAGCTCACCATCGGGCAATCAGCCCCAGCATTTT. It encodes CASSPSGNQPQHF.

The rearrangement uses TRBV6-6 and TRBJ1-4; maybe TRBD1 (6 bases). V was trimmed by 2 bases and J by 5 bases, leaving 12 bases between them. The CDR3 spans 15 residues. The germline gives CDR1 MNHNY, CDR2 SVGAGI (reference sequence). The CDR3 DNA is TGTGCCAGCAGTTACCAACCAGGGGCGAATGAAAAACTGTTTTTT. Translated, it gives CASSYQPGANEKLFF.

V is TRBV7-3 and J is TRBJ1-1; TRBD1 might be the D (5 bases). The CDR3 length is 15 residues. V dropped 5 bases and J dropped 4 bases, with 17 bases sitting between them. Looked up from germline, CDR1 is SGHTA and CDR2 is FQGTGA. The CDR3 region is CASSPRGGVGTEAFF. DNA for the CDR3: TGTGCCAGCAGCCCCCGCGGGGGGGTAGGCACTGAAGCTTTCTTT. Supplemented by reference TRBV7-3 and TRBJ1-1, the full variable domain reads GAGVSQTPSNKVTEKGKYVELRCDPISGHTALYWYRQSLGQGPEFLIYFQGTGAADDSGLPNDRFFAVRPEGSVSTLKIQRTERGDSAVYLCASSPRGGVGTEAFFGQGTRLTVV.

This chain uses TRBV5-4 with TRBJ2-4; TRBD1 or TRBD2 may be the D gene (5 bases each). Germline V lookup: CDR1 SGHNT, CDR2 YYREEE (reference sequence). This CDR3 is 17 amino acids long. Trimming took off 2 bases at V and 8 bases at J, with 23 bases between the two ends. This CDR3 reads CASSFESGRRLPDIQYF. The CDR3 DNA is TGTGCCAGCAGCTTTGAGTCGGGACGCAGGCTCCCGGACATTCAGTACTTC. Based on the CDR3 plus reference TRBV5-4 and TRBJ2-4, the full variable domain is ETGVTQSPTHLIKTRGQQVTLRCSSQSGHNTVSWYQQALGQGPQFIFQYYREEENGRGNFPPRFSGLQFPNYSSELNVNALELDDSALYLCASSFESGRRLPDIQYFGAGTRLSVL.

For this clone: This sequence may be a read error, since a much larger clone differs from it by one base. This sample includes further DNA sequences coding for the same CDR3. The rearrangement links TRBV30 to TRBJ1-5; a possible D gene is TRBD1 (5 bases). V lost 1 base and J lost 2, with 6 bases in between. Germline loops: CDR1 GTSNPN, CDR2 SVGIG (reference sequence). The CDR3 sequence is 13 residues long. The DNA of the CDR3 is TGTGCCTGGAGTGAACAGGGCAATCAGCCCCAGCATTTT. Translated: CAWSEQGNQPQHF.

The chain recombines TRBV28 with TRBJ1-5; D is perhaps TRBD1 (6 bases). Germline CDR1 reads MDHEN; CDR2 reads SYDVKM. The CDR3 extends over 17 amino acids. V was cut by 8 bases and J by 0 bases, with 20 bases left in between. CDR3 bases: TGTGCCAGCCAGACCGGACAGAGGGGGGTTAGCAATCAGCCCCAGCATTTT. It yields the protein CASQTGQRGVSNQPQHF.

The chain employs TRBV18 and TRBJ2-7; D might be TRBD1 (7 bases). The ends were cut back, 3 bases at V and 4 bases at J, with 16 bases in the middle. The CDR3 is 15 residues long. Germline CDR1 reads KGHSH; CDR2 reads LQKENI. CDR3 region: CASSPARGRLYEQYF. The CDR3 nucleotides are TGTGCCAGCTCACCGGCCAGGGGGAGGTTATACGAGCAGTACTTC.

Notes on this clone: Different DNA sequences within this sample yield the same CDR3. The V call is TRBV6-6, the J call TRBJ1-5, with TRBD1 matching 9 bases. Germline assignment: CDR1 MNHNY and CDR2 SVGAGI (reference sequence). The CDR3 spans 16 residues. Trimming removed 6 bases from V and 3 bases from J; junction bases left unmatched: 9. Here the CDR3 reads CASSGAGTGPNQPQHF. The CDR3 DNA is TGTGCCAGCAGCGGAGCCGGGACAGGGCCCAATCAGCCCCAGCATTTT.

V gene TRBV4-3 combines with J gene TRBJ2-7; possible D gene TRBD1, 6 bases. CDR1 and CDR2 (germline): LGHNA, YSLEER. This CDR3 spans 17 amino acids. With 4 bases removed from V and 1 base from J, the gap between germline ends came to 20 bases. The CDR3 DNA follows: TGCGCCAGCAGCCGATCAACCCAAGGGGGTAGGTCCTACGAGCAGTACTTC. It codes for CASSRSTQGGRSYEQYF.